One and the same sample provided the 3 T cell receptor beta chains below, sequenced in a study of response to subunit inactivated influenza vaccine. TCRdb analysed the RT-PCR reads with MiXCR anew, one entry per CDR3 protein. The sample carries about 180,000 distinct CDR3 sequences, about 10% recorded once. The specimen comprised non-naive T cells sorted from PBMCs, sampled on the day of vaccination. These receptors all stem from a man aged 45 to 65 who received an inactivated influenza vaccine.

The chain carries TRBV27 and TRBJ1-6; 11 bases are a match to TRBD1. Germline V CDR1 and CDR2: MNHEY, SMNVEV (reference sequence). The ends lost 1 base at V and 9 bases at J; junction bases unmatched: 2. The CDR3 contains 15 residues. The CDR3 DNA sequence: TGTGCCAGCAGTTTATTGGGGACAGGGGGTTCACCCCTCCACTTT. Amino acid sequence: CASSLLGTGGSPLHF.

This clonotype was found once. J is TRBJ1-2 and V is TRBV6-2 or TRBV6-3, with D hard to call. Germline values: CDR1 MNHEY, CDR2 SVGEGT. V shed 3 bases and J shed 1 base, with 9 bases lying between them. The length of the CDR3 is 14 residues. DNA for the CDR3: TGTGCCAGCAGTTATCCCAATGGTAACTATGGCTACACCTTC. Translated, it gives CASSYPNGNYGYTF.

This rearrangement joins TRBV7-8 to TRBJ2-1; unclear D gene. Germline V gives CDR1 SGHVS, CDR2 FQNEAQ. V lost 7 bases and J lost 0, with 10 bases in between. CDR3 size: 14 residues. CDR3 loop: CASTGASSYNEQFF. The CDR3 nucleotides are TGTGCCAGCACGGGCGCCAGCTCCTACAATGAGCAGTTCTTC.